This TCR beta chain was sequenced in a study of CD8 T cells in ankylosing spondylitis. Study results and limitations: A motif in TCR beta, a set of about eight highly homologous variants, appeared characteristic of ankylosing spondylitis blood. Earlier authors reported some of these motif variants in reactive arthritis synovial fluid and blood. According to the report, clones linked to the disease were significantly enriched in matched synovial fluid samples taken from ankylosing spondylitis patients.

A note on this clonotype: What it binds is not known.

Trimming took off 6 bases at V and 0 bases at J, with 9 bases between the two ends. Germline V gives CDR1 MNHNS, CDR2 SASEGT. The CDR3 spans 15 residues. Quantitative barcoded 5'-RACE was used to prepare TCR beta libraries. TCRdb redid the calling of the 5' RACE reads with MiXCR, one entry per CDR3 protein. The table has roughly 260,000 distinct CDR3 sequences, roughly 20% seen once. The sequenced material came from blood, either unsorted or a sorted T cell fraction (not recorded which). This receptor was identified in a male donor with ankylosing spondylitis or in good health (not recorded which). The rearrangement joins TRBV6-1 to TRBJ1-6; D uncertain. CDR3 protein: CASSGTSSYNSPLHF. The CDR3 DNA follows: TGTGCCAGCAGCGGAACGAGCTCCTATAATTCACCCCTCCACTTT.